A selection of T cell receptor beta chains follows, all from one sample in a study of cytomegalovirus exposure and HLA in healthy donors. Libraries were prepared by immunoSEQ multiplex PCR; TCRdb keeps only in-frame clonotypes and omits some of them. Of roughly 190,000 clones in the sample, roughly four fifths were seen once. The sequencing input was PBMCs. The receptors originated from a man aged 18 to 29 in good health and CMV-seronegative. The CDR3 runs from the conserved cysteine through the conserved F or W. Fields, in order: J gene, clone size, V gene, D gene, CDR3 DNA, CDR3 protein. The D gene is left open where the match is weak. Only some rows state a clone size, as once, few, many or a class for expanded clones.

>TRBJ2-5|.|TRBV12-5|.
TGTGCTAGTGGTTTTAGCCCGAGACCCGGGGTCAGGGAGACCCAGTACTTC
CASGFSPRPGVRETQYF
>TRBJ1-2|.|TRBV4-3|.
TGCGCCAGCAGCCAAGATTACAGGACGGGGGTGATTGGCTACACCTTC
CASSQDYRTGVIGYTF
>TRBJ1-5|.|TRBV18|.
TGTGCCAGCTCACCAGAACAGGGAAATCAGCCCCAGCATTTT
CASSPEQGNQPQHF
>TRBJ2-4|.|TRBV10-2|.
TGCGCCAGCAGTGAGTTTATAGCCAAAAACATTCAGTACTTC
CASSEFIAKNIQYF
>TRBJ1-2|.|TRBV5-1|.
TGCGCCAGCAGCTTGTCGGCAGGCTGGGATGGCTACACCTTC
CASSLSAGWDGYTF
>TRBJ1-1|.|TRBV15|.
TGTGCCACCAGCAGAGAGCCATCTAGCAGGTTGAACACTGAAGCTTTCTTT
CATSREPSSRLNTEAFF
>TRBJ1-2|.|TRBV4-3|.
TGCGCCAGCAGCCAAGATAATGGGGCAAATGGCTACACCTTC
CASSQDNGANGYTF
>TRBJ1-2|.|TRBV11-2|TRBD1
TGTGCCAGCAGTTTCGGACAGGGGGATCGGGTGGGAGGCTACACCTTC
CASSFGQGDRVGGYTF
>TRBJ2-3|.|TRBV7-6|TRBD1
TGTGCCAGCAGCTTAGGACACAGGGGGCTAACAGATACGCAGTATTTT
CASSLGHRGLTDTQYF
>TRBJ2-6|few|TRBV18|.
TGTGCCAGCTCACCGTGGGTTACAGGGCCTGGGGCCAACGTCCTGACTTTC
CASSPWVTGPGANVLTF
>TRBJ2-2|.|TRBV9|.
TGTGCCAGCAGCGTCCGGCCGACAGGAATCGATACCGGGGAGCTGTTTTTT
CASSVRPTGIDTGELFF
>TRBJ2-3|.|TRBV4-3|.
TGCGCCAGCAGCCAAGGCGGAGGGCTCCCCTCCACAGATACGCAGTATTTT
CASSQGGGLPSTDTQYF
>TRBJ2-7|.|TRBV11-2|TRBD2
TGTGCCAGCAGCCCCCGGCAGGGGCGGGGGGGCTCCTACGAGCAGTACTTC
CASSPRQGRGGSYEQYF
>TRBJ2-7|once|TRBV28|.
TGTGCCAGCAGTGGGGCGTGGCGGGAAGACTACGAGCAGTACTTC
CASSGAWREDYEQYF
>TRBJ2-5|.|TRBV4-2|.
TGTGCCAGCAGCCAAGTAAGGGGACAAGAGACCCAGTACTTC
CASSQVRGQETQYF
>TRBJ2-3|few|TRBV5-1|.
TGCGCCAGCAGCTTGAGAACTAGCACAGATACGCAGTATTTT
CASSLRTSTDTQYF
>TRBJ2-3|few|TRBV7-8|TRBD2
TGTGCCAGCAGCTTCGGGACTAGCGGGAGGCTTACGCAGTATTTT
CASSFGTSGRLTQYF
>TRBJ2-1|.|TRBV9|.
TGTGCCAGCAGCGTAGGTCGCGCCTGGAGGGATGAGCAGTTCTTC
CASSVGRAWRDEQFF
>TRBJ2-7|.|TRBV7-2|TRBD2
TGTGCCAGCAGCTTAGGGCTAGCGGGGCGCACAACCCCCTACGAGCAGTACTTC
CASSLGLAGRTTPYEQYF
>TRBJ2-3|.|TRBV7-2|.
TGTGCCAGCAGCCCATTTTCGGCTGGGGCCGTCACTAATACGCAGTATTTT
CASSPFSAGAVTNTQYF
>TRBJ2-1|.|TRBV5-1|TRBD2
TGCGCCAGCAGCTTAGGGACTAGCGGGAGCAATGAGCAGTTCTTC
CASSLGTSGSNEQFF
>TRBJ2-1|.|TRBV2|TRBD2
TGTGCCAGCAGTCTCCGACTAGCGGGGGGACACAATGAGCAGTTCTTC
CASSLRLAGGHNEQFF
>TRBJ2-1|.|TRBV7-7|TRBD2
TGTGCTAGCAGCTTAAGGGGGGGGCTAGCGGGGTACAATGAGCAGTTCTTC
CASSLRGGLAGYNEQFF
>TRBJ2-7|.|TRBV7-9|.
TGTGCCAGCAGCTTAGCGGCGGGAACCACCTACGAGCAGTACTTC
CASSLAAGTTYEQYF
>TRBJ2-7|few|TRBV14|TRBD1
TGTGCCAGCAGCCAGAACACAGGGGGTCGGCCCCTTTACGAGCAGTACTTC
CASSQNTGGRPLYEQYF
>TRBJ2-3|.|TRBV6-1|TRBD2
TGTGCCAGCACGGGAGGGGGGACGCAGTATTTT
CASTGGGTQYF
>TRBJ2-5|once|TRBV9|.
TGTGCCAGCAGCGTGACCCCCGGCAGGGGTGGAGAGACCCAGTACTTC
CASSVTPGRGGETQYF
>TRBJ2-3|.|TRBV5-4|TRBD1
TGTGCCAGCAGCTTGTATATCGACAGGGGGGGCACAGATACGCAGTATTTT
CASSLYIDRGGTDTQYF
>TRBJ2-7|.|TRBV27|.
TGTGCCAGCAGTTTATTTGCGGGCCGCGCCTACGAGCAGTACTTC
CASSLFAGRAYEQYF
>TRBJ2-3|.|TRBV7-8|TRBD2
TGTGCCAGCAGCTACCAGGAGCGGGGGGTCCTCGATACGCAGTATTTT
CASSYQERGVLDTQYF
>TRBJ1-1|once|TRBV7-8|.
TGTGCCAGCAGCTTATCTTTGAACACTGAAGCTTTCTTT
CASSLSLNTEAFF
>TRBJ2-7|.|TRBV7-2|.
TGTGCCAGCAGCATCTCCAGGGGTTACTCCTACGAGCAGTACTTC
CASSISRGYSYEQYF
>TRBJ2-6|.|TRBV19|TRBD2
TGTGCCAGTAGTATCTTAGCGGGAACCTCTGGGGCCAACGTCCTGACTTTC
CASSILAGTSGANVLTF
>TRBJ2-5|.|TRBV15|.
TGTGCCACCAGCAGAGCGGGAGACTGGAATAAAGAGACCCAGTACTTC
CATSRAGDWNKETQYF
>TRBJ1-3|.|TRBV5-1|.
TGCGCCAGCAGCATTCCAGGGTCTTCTGGAAACACCATATATTTT
CASSIPGSSGNTIYF
>TRBJ2-3|.|TRBV14|TRBD2
TGTGCCAGCAGCCACCTACTAGCGGGGGACACAGATACGCAGTATTTT
CASSHLLAGDTDTQYF
>TRBJ2-7|.|TRBV13|.
TGTGCCAGCAGCTTAACAGCTTCCGAGCAGTACTTC
CASSLTASEQYF
>TRBJ2-2|once|TRBV29-1|TRBD1
TGCAGCGGACGACAGGGGATGAGCTCCGGGGAGCTGTTTTTT
CSGRQGMSSGELFF
>TRBJ2-7|.|TRBV7-2|.
TGTGCCAGCAGCTTAGCCAGCGGAAACTACGAGCAGTACTTC
CASSLASGNYEQYF
>TRBJ1-5|.|TRBV2|TRBD1
TGTGCCAGCAGCCCCGGGACAGGGGAAGACCCGCCCCAGCATTTT
CASSPGTGEDPPQHF
>TRBJ2-1|once|TRBV6-1|.
TGTGCCAGCAGAGGAGCGAGCGGCTACAATGAGCAGTTCTTC
CASRGASGYNEQFF
>TRBJ2-7|few|TRBV5-8|TRBD2
TGTGCCAGCAGCCCTAGCGGGAGTTTTTACGAGCAGTACTTC
CASSPSGSFYEQYF
>TRBJ1-6|.|TRBV6-1|TRBD1
TGTGCCAGCACTAGGGACAGGGGCCTTTCACCCCTCCACTTT
CASTRDRGLSPLHF